This T cell receptor (beta chain) was recovered during a study of shared clonotypes between healthy human individuals. General study points: It was the few donors that limited the genetic and exposure-history diversity represented. Only blood was sampled, and tissue TCR repertoires likely differ from blood ones.

As regards this clone: The antigen is unknown. The same CDR3 also results from other DNA sequences found in this sample.

In replicate PCRs of sorted subsets, approximately 190 ng DNA, approximately 30,000 T cell genomes, was used. Generated by immunoSEQ multiplex PCR, the TCRdb table keeps only in-frame clones and is missing some. There are 2.3 million or so clones in the sample; approximately 95% occur only once, and 0.39% lies in the top ten. Splitting of CD4+ cells produced CD45RA+ naive and CD45RA-negative memory subsets. This CDR3 comprises 15 residues. V was trimmed by 0 bases and J by 2 bases, leaving 6 bases between them. CDR1 SGHRS and CDR2 YFSETQ come from the germline V gene. Sequenced: naive CD4+ T cells from PBMCs. Subset: CD45RA+ positively selected. The origin of this receptor is a man in his late teens or twenties in good health. Some clones in this sample may be carry-over from other donors' samples. The chain combines TRBV5-1 with TRBJ2-6; a possible D gene is TRBD1 (6 bases). CDR3 in DNA: TGCGCCAGCAGCTTGGACAGGGCTGGGGCCAACGTCCTGACTTTC. It encodes CASSLDRAGANVLTF.